These 5 T cell receptor beta chains came from one sample sequenced in a study of T cells in Graves' hyperthyroidism and ophthalmopathy. The source material, RNA transcripts, was used to amplify TCR beta CDR3 regions. The HTBI primer set drove a first-round RT-PCR of the TCR CDR3. Using its own MiXCR run on the multiplex PCR reads, TCRdb lists one record per CDR3 protein. The sample has 550,000 to 850,000 distinct CDR3 sequences, over 15% seen once. The sequenced sample was blood. The receptors shown here come from a woman between 50 and 59 years old with Graves' hyperthyroidism that later progressed to Graves' ophthalmopathy.

The table lists this clonotype with a few counts. The rearrangement uses TRBV29-1 and TRBJ1-4; D gene unclear. Germline V gene sequence: CDR1 SQVTM, CDR2 ANQGSEA. This CDR3 has 14 residues. With 3 bases removed from V and 4 bases from J, the gap between germline ends came to 12 bases. The CDR3 bases are TGCAGCGTTGAGGGCTCGGGGATTAATGAAAAACTGTTTTTT. Amino acid sequence: CSVEGSGINEKLFF.

In its sample, this clonotype was seen a few times. The rearrangement uses TRBV7-9 and TRBJ1-2, with D possibly TRBD1 on 5 matching bases. The CDR3 has 16 amino acids. Germline loops: CDR1 SEHNR, CDR2 FQNEAQ (reference sequence). Trimming stripped 5 bases from V and 1 base from J, with 17 bases between. The CDR3 DNA reads TGTGCCAGCAGCCCTACTGCGGGACGGTTTAACTATGGCTACACCTTC. It codes for CASSPTAGRFNYGYTF.

This clonotype was observed at least ten times. The rearrangement joins TRBV20-1 to TRBJ1-5, with 8 bases that match TRBD1. Germline CDR1 is DFQATT and CDR2 is SNEGSKA (reference sequence). The J segment lost 5 bases and the V segment lost 6 bases, leaving 9 bases of the junction unmatched. This CDR3 is built from 14 residues. CDR3 sequence reads: CSAEDREGDQPQHF. CDR3 in DNA: TGCAGTGCCGAGGACAGGGAAGGGGATCAGCCCCAGCATTTT.

This clonotype showed up many times. The chain's CDR3 is CASSPTGEGSPLHF. As DNA, the CDR3 is TGTGCCAGCAGTCCGACAGGGGAGGGTTCACCCCTCCACTTT. The chain recombines TRBV2 with TRBJ1-6; TRBD1 aligns across 8 bases. CDR3 length: 14 residues. V gave up 5 bases and J gave up 9 bases; unmatched junction bases: 6. In germline, CDR1 is SNHLY, CDR2 FYNNEI.

The genes are TRBV11-2 and TRBJ1-4; 11 bases align to TRBD1. V trimming: 5 bases; J trimming: 7 bases; junction bases outside the gene matches: 3. Germline CDR1 reads SGHAT; CDR2 reads FQNNGV. There are 14 residues in the CDR3. The CDR3 DNA is TGTGCCAGCAGCCGGGACAGGGGGGCTGAAAAACTGTTTTTT. This gives the protein CASSRDRGAEKLFF.